These 29 T cell receptor beta chains share one sample of origin, sequenced in a study of human T cells and chemical hapten exposure. The time point is: patch test 2, 6 weeks after DPC sensitization. Treatment meaning: therapeutic diphenylcyclopropenone sensitization with weekly scalp DPC. In TCRdb, the RACE reads were re-called with MiXCR into one record per CDR3 protein. The profile shows 330,000 or so distinct CDR3 sequences, about 6% of them singletons. This material consisted of whole blood, taken in connection with sensitization to the hapten diphenylcyclopropenone (DPC). The source of these receptors is a woman under 30 with alopecia areata. Some clones in this sample may be carry-over from other donors' samples.

This clonotype was observed many times. V gene TRBV21-1 combines with J gene TRBJ1-5. TRBV21-1 is a pseudogene locus. The CDR3 is 12 amino acids. CDR3 protein: CASSCSNQPQHF. CDR3 bases: TGTGCCAGCAGTTGTAGCAATCAGCCCCAGCATTTT.

V and J are TRBV27 and TRBJ2-1, with no clear D. The CDR3 contains 11 residues. Looked up from germline, CDR1 is MNHEY and CDR2 is SMNVEV (reference sequence). V lost 4 bases, J lost 10 bases, and 8 bases lay in between. This CDR3 is CASSSGPEQFF. As DNA, the CDR3 is TGTGCCAGCAGTTCTGGACCCGAGCAGTTCTTC.

V is TRBV6-5 and J is TRBJ2-3, with TRBD1 identical over 7 bases. V dropped 5 bases and J dropped 6; count of bases not matched to a gene: 14. Germline values: CDR1 MNHEY, CDR2 SVGAGI. This CDR3 is 16 amino acids long. The CDR3 DNA reads TGTGCCAGCAGTCGGGGACAGTCCTCCTTGGGCGATACGCAGTATTTT. Its translation is CASSRGQSSLGDTQYF.

This clonotype was seen at least ten times. The rearrangement uses TRBV7-2 and TRBJ2-3, with no clear D. The V gene lost 5 bases and the J gene lost 1 base, with 10 bases spanning the gap. From germline, CDR1 is SGHTA and CDR2 FQGNSA. The CDR3 runs to 14 residues. The CDR3 DNA is TGTGCCAGCAGCACCCGGACGGGCACAGATACGCAGTATTTT. Its protein is CASSTRTGTDTQYF.

This clonotype was seen only a few times. The rearrangement joins TRBV7-3 to TRBJ1-2; D unclear. The V gene lost 1 base and the J gene lost 2 bases, with 11 bases spanning the gap. From germline, CDR1 is SGHTA and CDR2 FQGTGA. This CDR3 comprises 15 residues. The CDR3 loop is CASSLMAGRNYGYTF. CDR3 DNA sequence: TGTGCCAGCAGCTTAATGGCCGGACGGAACTATGGCTACACCTTC.

The CDR3 protein is CASSWDRGGTDTQYF. The CDR3 DNA reads TGCGCCAGCAGTTGGGACAGAGGAGGCACAGATACGCAGTATTTT. The chain uses TRBV5-1 and TRBJ2-3; 7 bases are a match to TRBD1. Trimming took 5 bases from V and 1 from J; bases not matched to a gene: 7. Looked up from germline, CDR1 is SGHRS and CDR2 is YFSETQ. This CDR3 contains 15 residues.

This clonotype was counted many times. One junction end disagrees with the germline gene, perhaps due to a read error. The J gene is TRBJ2-1, the V gene TRBV2; no reliable D call. Germline V gives CDR1 SNHLY, CDR2 FYNNEI. This CDR3 is 12 amino acids long. CDR3 coding DNA: TGTGCCAGCAGTGAATCAGGTGCCGAGTGGCTCTTC. The encoded protein is CASSESGAEWLF.

This clonotype was observed many times. The chain has TRBV20-1 and TRBJ1-5; D is possibly TRBD1 (5 bases). V shed 6 bases and J shed 3 bases, with 12 bases lying between them. CDR3 length: 13 amino acids. Germline lookup yields CDR1 DFQATT and CDR2 SNEGSKA (reference sequence). CDR3 coding DNA: TGCAGTGCCGGGGGGTTTCACAATCAGCCCCAGCATTTT. Translated: CSAGGFHNQPQHF.

In its sample, this clonotype was seen many times. The chain uses TRBV6-1 and TRBJ1-4; tentative D call: TRBD1 (5 bases). This CDR3 comprises 14 residues. Germline V gives CDR1 MNHNS, CDR2 SASEGT. Between the trimmed V and J ends, which lost 1 base and 8 bases, there was a span of 11 bases. The CDR3 region has the DNA TGTGCCAGCAGTGAAGGCCAGGGCGGCGAAAAACTGTTTTTT. Encoded protein: CASSEGQGGEKLFF.

At least ten counts were recorded for this clonotype. The chain employs TRBV5-1 and TRBJ1-6; no firm D call. Trimming shortened V by 0 bases and J by 9 bases, and 13 bases separated the two germline ends. CDR1 is SGHRS and CDR2 is YFSETQ in the germline V gene. CDR3 length: 15 amino acids. DNA for the CDR3: TGCGCCAGCAGCTTGGGAACCTTATTAGGTTCACCCCTCCACTTT. Translating it yields CASSLGTLLGSPLHF.

This clonotype was counted ten times or more. This rearrangement joins TRBV3-1 to TRBJ1-1; D remains ambiguous. The CDR3 is made up of 11 amino acids. Germline-derived CDR1 and CDR2 are LGHDT and YNNKEL (reference sequence). The V end lost 8 bases, the J end lost 8 bases, and 12 bases lay between the germline ends. As DNA, the CDR3 is TGTGCCAGCCGGTCAGTGCACGAAGCTTTCTTT. As protein: CASRSVHEAFF.

CDR3 region: CASERDRGYTGELFF. The CDR3 coding sequence is TGTGCCAGCGAGAGGGACAGGGGGTACACCGGGGAGCTGTTTTTT. The chain has TRBV4-2 and TRBJ2-2; the match to TRBD1 covers 11 bases. From germline, CDR1 is LGHNA and CDR2 YNFKEQ. The trim removed 8 bases at V and 3 bases at J, leaving 5 bases unmatched. The CDR3 sequence is 15 residues long.

This clonotype was counted a few times. The chain joins TRBV28 to TRBJ2-1; 10 nucleotides agree with TRBD2. V shed 5 bases and J 7 bases; nucleotides not matched to a gene: 8. CDR1 and CDR2 (germline): MDHEN, SYDVKM. The CDR3 loop spans 15 amino acids. CDR3 DNA sequence: TGTGCCAGCAGTCACCAAGCGGGGGGGCATAATGAGCAGTTCTTC. As protein: CASSHQAGGHNEQFF.

There are many counts of this clonotype. The chain combines TRBV6-2 or TRBV6-3 with TRBJ2-3; D might be TRBD1 or TRBD2, each matching 5 bases. The length of the CDR3 is 15 residues. The germline V gene encodes CDR1 MNHEY and CDR2 SVGEGT. The ends were cut back, 7 bases at V and 1 base at J, with 15 bases in the middle. CDR3 in amino acids: CASNPSGQGTDTQYF. DNA of the CDR3: TGTGCCAGCAACCCTTCGGGGCAGGGCACAGATACGCAGTATTTT.

This clonotype was seen ten or more times. V is TRBV7-3 and J is TRBJ1-1, with D possibly matching TRBD1 (5 bases). The V gene lost 5 bases and the J gene lost 10 bases, with 17 bases spanning the gap. The CDR3 contains 13 residues. Germline assignment: CDR1 SGHTA and CDR2 FQGTGA. This CDR3 is CASSQKGVGTAFF. The CDR3 nucleotides are TGTGCCAGCAGCCAAAAGGGCGTGGGGACAGCTTTCTTT.

This clonotype was recorded many times. The V and J genes are TRBV7-9 and TRBJ2-2; no clear D. The germline V gene has CDR1 SEHNR and CDR2 FQNEAQ (reference sequence). The CDR3 is 15 residues long. V lost 5 bases to trimming and J lost 7 bases, with 17 bases between them. CDR3 coding DNA: TGTGCCAGCAGCCCACGACTTACGCGGAACGGGGAGCTGTTTTTT. Its protein product is CASSPRLTRNGELFF.

This clonotype was recorded a few times. This sequence joins TRBV25-1 and TRBJ2-7, with 9 bases matching TRBD1. The junction had 0 bases not matched to a gene; V was cut back by 2 bases and J by 1 base. This CDR3 has 14 residues. Per the germline V gene, CDR1 is MGHDK and CDR2 is SYGVNS. The CDR3 loop is CASSEGTGSYEQYF. The CDR3 region has the DNA TGTGCCAGCAGTGAAGGGACAGGGTCCTACGAGCAGTACTTC.

This clonotype came up a few times. This chain connects TRBV28 to TRBJ2-1, with 7 bases identical to TRBD2. The V segment lost 2 bases and the J segment 5 bases; nucleotides outside the gene matches: 9. CDR3 size: 16 residues. Germline assignment: CDR1 MDHEN and CDR2 SYDVKM. CDR3 sequence: CASSLPSGAGDNEQFF. As DNA, the CDR3 is TGTGCCAGCAGTTTACCATCCGGGGCGGGGGACAATGAGCAGTTCTTC.

At least ten counts were recorded for this clonotype. The genes are TRBV9 and TRBJ1-1; D unclear. The CDR3 sequence is 15 residues long. Germline-derived CDR1 and CDR2 are SGDLS and YYNGEE. V was shortened by 0 bases and J by 6 bases, with 15 bases between the two germline ends. The CDR3 spells CASSVDPGVDAEAFF. CDR3 coding DNA: TGTGCCAGCAGCGTAGATCCCGGGGTGGATGCTGAAGCTTTCTTT.

This clonotype was counted ten times or more. The chain has TRBV6-2 or TRBV6-3 and TRBJ2-6, with 7 bases matching TRBD2. The length of the CDR3 is 15 residues. V was clipped by 6 bases and J by 4 bases; unmatched bases: 6. CDR1 MNHEY and CDR2 SVGEGT come from the germline V gene. The CDR3 DNA reads as TGTGCCAGCAGCCTAACTAGCGCGGGGGCCAACGTCCTGACTTTC. The encoded protein is CASSLTSAGANVLTF.

This clonotype came up many times. The chain is built from TRBV5-1 and TRBJ1-1, with D perhaps matching TRBD1 (5 bases). Germline CDR1 and CDR2: SGHRS and YFSETQ. The CDR3 sequence is 15 residues long. Trimming shortened V by 5 bases and J by 0 bases, and 14 bases separated the two germline ends. The CDR3 spells CASRVGGTLNTEAFF. CDR3 bases: TGCGCCAGCAGAGTGGGGGGGACGCTGAACACTGAAGCTTTCTTT.

The chain uses TRBV7-8 and TRBJ1-2, with D hard to call. CDR3 length: 14 residues. Trimming removed 4 bases from V and 4 bases from J, with 13 bases in between. Germline loops: CDR1 SGHVS, CDR2 FQNEAQ. CDR3 bases: TGTGCCAGCAGCTCTCCTGGAGCTACCTATGGCTACACCTTC. Encoded protein: CASSSPGATYGYTF.

The V and J genes are TRBV4-2 and TRBJ2-3; 12 nucleotides agree with TRBD2. J was trimmed by 1 base and V by 0 bases; bases with no gene match: 2. The CDR3 loop spans 17 amino acids. In germline, CDR1 is LGHNA, CDR2 YNFKEQ. The CDR3: CASSQERLAGGTDTQYF. The CDR3 bases are TGTGCCAGCAGCCAAGAAAGACTAGCGGGGGGCACAGATACGCAGTATTTT.

There are many counts of this clonotype. J is TRBJ1-2 and V is TRBV6-6, with D maybe TRBD1 (6 bases). The germline CDR1 and CDR2 sequences are MNHNY and SVGAGI (reference sequence). The CDR3 spans 13 residues. Trimming removed 7 bases at V and 2 bases at J, with 11 bases between. The CDR3: CASIAGENYGYTF. For the CDR3, the DNA is TGTGCCAGCATTGCAGGGGAGAACTATGGCTACACCTTC.

A word on this clonotype: This clone may be a read error of a much larger clone one base away. This rearrangement joins TRBV27 to TRBJ1-6, with a weak D call TRBD1 (6 bases). Trimming removed 6 bases from V and 15 bases from J, with 15 bases in between. The CDR3 spans 12 residues. CDR1 and CDR2 from the germline V gene are MNHEY and SMNVEV (reference sequence). The chain's CDR3 is CASRHDRQHLHF. CDR3 nucleotide sequence: TGTGCCAGCAGACACGACAGGCAACACCTCCACTTT.

This clonotype came up a few times. The chain joins TRBV5-4 to TRBJ1-2, with 7 positions matching TRBD1. Germline V gives CDR1 SGHNT, CDR2 YYREEE (reference sequence). With V trimmed by 0 bases and J by 8 bases, 13 bases remained unmatched. The CDR3 has 16 residues. The CDR3 sequence is CASSLASRQGVGGYTF. The DNA of the CDR3 is TGTGCCAGCAGCTTGGCCAGTCGACAGGGCGTCGGAGGCTACACCTTC.

Many counts were recorded for this clonotype. This rearrangement joins TRBV28 to TRBJ1-6, with no clear D. Germline lookup yields CDR1 MDHEN and CDR2 SYDVKM. Trimming left V 5 bases short and J 15 bases short, with 14 bases between. CDR3 size: 12 residues. As DNA, the CDR3 is TGTGCCAGCAGTCTCCAGGCTGAGGGCCTCCACTTT. As protein: CASSLQAEGLHF.

This clonotype showed up many times. J is TRBJ2-3 and V is TRBV4-1; tentative D call: TRBD2 (6 bases). V was cut by 0 bases and J by 2 bases, with 15 bases left in between. Germline V lookup: CDR1 MGHRA, CDR2 YSYEKL. The CDR3 has 17 amino acids. DNA of the CDR3: TGCGCCAGCAGCCAAGATTTGAAGGACTACTACACAGATACGCAGTATTTT. Amino acids: CASSQDLKDYYTDTQYF.

This clonotype showed up just a few times. This rearrangement joins TRBV2 to TRBJ2-1; TRBD2 is a possible D gene (6 bases). CDR1 SNHLY and CDR2 FYNNEI come from the germline V gene. Trimming cost V 1 base and J 14 bases, with 12 bases left between them. The CDR3 extends over 12 amino acids. The CDR3 coding sequence is TGTGCCAGCAGTGAAGTATTGCTAGCGAAGTTCTTC. Translation gives CASSEVLLAKFF.